The next 15 T cell receptor beta chains were all read from a single sample in a study of T cells in Graves' hyperthyroidism and ophthalmopathy. Template material for amplifying TCR beta CDR3 regions consisted of RNA transcripts. First-round RT-PCR targeting the TCR CDR3 was performed with the HTBI primer set. TCRdb re-called the multiplex PCR reads through MiXCR, storing one row per CDR3 protein. The sample lists some 300,000 distinct CDR3 sequences; 15% to 20% were seen once. The sample consisted of blood. These receptors were obtained from a middle-aged man with Graves' ophthalmopathy.

V usage is TRBV28 and J usage is TRBJ2-2, with TRBD1 as a possible D gene (6 bases). Germline CDR1 MDHEN, CDR2 SYDVKM. V lost 6 bases and J 0 bases, leaving 14 bases between the germline ends. This CDR3 is 16 amino acids long. The CDR3 coding sequence is TGTGCCAGCAGACTCATACAGGGCGCGAACACCGGGGAGCTGTTTTTT. Residues: CASRLIQGANTGELFF.

This chain connects TRBV6-1 to TRBJ2-1; 8 positions match TRBD2. CDR1 is MNHNS and CDR2 is SASEGT in the germline V gene. The CDR3 sequence is 13 residues long. V was clipped by 11 bases and J by 8 bases; unmatched bases: 11. Here the CDR3 reads CAAGLASGYEQFF. The CDR3 DNA follows: TGTGCCGCCGGACTAGCCTCTGGGTATGAGCAGTTCTTC.

This clonotype was detected ten times or more. The V call is TRBV11-2, the J call TRBJ2-1; D may correspond to TRBD1 or TRBD2 (6 bases each). Germline V gene data show CDR1 as SGHAT and CDR2 as FQNNGV. This CDR3 has 18 residues. Deletions cut 4 bases from V and 2 bases from J, with 21 bases between. The CDR3 bases are TGTGCCAGCAGCTGGGTTGGGGGGCTTACTCTGGCCTACAATGAGCAGTTCTTC. Translated: CASSWVGGLTLAYNEQFF.

This clonotype was recorded many times. The V and J genes are TRBV2 and TRBJ2-7, with no clear D. Germline CDR1 SNHLY, CDR2 FYNNEI. The CDR3 is 13 amino acids. The V and J ends lost 7 bases and 2 bases respectively, with 12 bases between them. Written as DNA, the CDR3 is TGTGCCAGCAAGAGCCTAGGAACCTACGAGCAGTACTTC. Protein: CASKSLGTYEQYF.

The sample holds many counts of this clonotype. V usage is TRBV3-1 and J usage is TRBJ1-1; D remains unclear. The CDR3 extends over 11 amino acids. Germline V lookup: CDR1 LGHDT, CDR2 YNNKEL (reference sequence). Trimming stripped 5 bases from V and 1 base from J, with 2 bases between. CDR3 coding DNA: TGTGCCAGCAGCGGGAACACTGAAGCTTTCTTT. Translating gives CASSGNTEAFF.

This clonotype was observed at least ten times. The chain couples TRBV30 to TRBJ1-5; D call uncertain. Germline V lookup: CDR1 GTSNPN, CDR2 SVGIG (reference sequence). The ends were cut back, 0 bases at V and 3 bases at J, with 6 bases in the middle. This CDR3 has 13 residues. CDR3: CAWSVGSNQPQHF. In DNA form, the CDR3 reads TGTGCCTGGAGTGTAGGCTCCAATCAGCCCCAGCATTTT. The whole variable domain, filled in from reference TRBV30 and TRBJ1-5, reads SQTIHQWPATLVQPVGSPLSLECTVEGTSNPNLYWYRQAAGRGLQLLFYSVGIGQISSEVPQNLSASRPQDRQFILSSKKLLLSDSGFYLCAWSVGSNQPQHFGDGTRLSIL.

Comment on this clonotype: This could be a read error, since a much larger clone is one nucleotide away. J is TRBJ1-5 and V is TRBV28; tentative D call: TRBD1 (6 bases). Germline CDR1 and CDR2: MDHEN and SYDVKM. CDR3 length equals 15 residues. CDR3 region: CASRGVGGINQLQHF. The CDR3, as DNA: TGTGCCAGCAGGGGAGTGGGGGGCATCAATCAGCTCCAGCATTTT.

This clonotype was picked up a small number of times. The chain links TRBV20-1 to TRBJ1-4; TRBD1 might be the D (5 bases). Trimming left V 0 bases short and J 15 bases short, with 14 bases between. Germline assignment: CDR1 DFQATT and CDR2 SNEGSKA (reference sequence). This CDR3 comprises 12 residues. CDR3 loop: CSARELGRVVFF. The CDR3 coding sequence is TGCAGTGCTAGAGAACTGGGCAGGGTCGTGTTTTTT.

This clonotype has ten or more counts. The V and J genes are TRBV28 and TRBJ1-1, with D perhaps TRBD1 (5 bases). Per the germline V gene, CDR1 is MDHEN and CDR2 is SYDVKM. This CDR3 contains 15 residues. With 6 bases removed from V and 2 bases from J, the gap between germline ends came to 16 bases. The chain's CDR3 is CASSGPLGVNTEAFF. The CDR3 DNA reads TGTGCCAGCAGCGGCCCGTTGGGGGTTAACACTGAAGCTTTCTTT.

In the case of this clonotype: One end of the junction varies from germline; a read error may be responsible. The chain has TRBV29-1 and TRBJ2-1, with 12 bases that match TRBD2. CDR1 and CDR2 from the germline V gene are SQVTM and ANQGSEA. This CDR3 has 16 residues. The CDR3 nucleotides are TGTAGCGTTGAGCCGATGACTAGCGGGAGAGGGGGTGAGCAGTCCTTC. It codes for CSVEPMTSGRGGEQSF.

The chain has TRBV4-1 and TRBJ2-3; D uncertain. This CDR3 is built from 15 residues. From germline, CDR1 is MGHRA and CDR2 YSYEKL. The V and J ends lost 4 bases and 2 bases respectively, with 13 bases between them. The CDR3 loop is CASSPRATDTDTQYF. In DNA, the CDR3 is TGCGCCAGCAGCCCTCGTGCAACCGACACAGATACGCAGTATTTT.

CDR3 DNA: TGCGCCAGCAGCTTGGGACAGCCGGGAGATACGCAGTATTTT. Protein: CASSLGQPGDTQYF. The chain uses TRBV4-1 and TRBJ2-3, with TRBD1 matching over 7 bases. Unmatched junction bases numbered 7, after V lost 5 bases and J lost 5 bases. The CDR3 sequence is 14 residues long. Germline assignment: CDR1 MGHRA and CDR2 YSYEKL.

At least ten counts were recorded for this clonotype. The CDR3 loop reads CASSLDRTAYEQYF. DNA for the CDR3: TGCGCCAGCAGCTTGGACAGGACCGCCTACGAGCAGTACTTC. V and J are TRBV5-1 and TRBJ2-7; D might be TRBD1 (5 bases). CDR3 length equals 14 residues. V lost 0 bases and J lost 2, with 9 bases in between. Germline CDR1 and CDR2: SGHRS and YFSETQ.

This clonotype has only one observation. The gene calls are TRBV11-2 and TRBJ2-3; 9 bases are shared with TRBD2. Germline values: CDR1 SGHAT, CDR2 FQNNGV. The CDR3 sequence is 17 residues long. J was trimmed by 2 bases and V by 7 bases; bases with no gene match: 13. CDR3 sequence (DNA): TGTGCCAGCACCACATCCGTCCAGCGGGAGGACACAGATACGCAGTATTTT. This codes for CASTTSVQREDTDTQYF.

This clonotype was counted at least ten times. This chain joins TRBV7-6 and TRBJ2-1; TRBD1 might be the D (5 bases). This CDR3 spans 15 amino acids. CDR1 and CDR2 from the germline V gene are SGHVS and FNYEAQ. Trimming took 1 base from V and 4 from J, leaving 11 bases between them. Written as DNA, the CDR3 is TGTGCCAGCAGCTTAGGGGTGACAGTATACAATGAGCAGTTCTTC. Amino acid sequence: CASSLGVTVYNEQFF.